The 25 T cell receptor beta chains listed next were all sequenced from one sample in a study of patients and donors after allogeneic stem cell transplantation. MiXCR, applied by TCRdb to the RT-PCR reads, yields one record per CDR3 protein. Of about a million distinct CDR3 sequences in the sample, more than 15% were seen once. Sequences were obtained from blood, either unsorted or a sorted T cell fraction (not recorded which). Source of these receptors: a human donor who was either an allogeneic HSCT recipient or a stem cell or donor lymphocyte infusion donor (not recorded which). It is not recorded whose cells these are; they may come from a transplant donor.

The V and J genes are TRBV5-1 and TRBJ2-7, with 12 bases fitting TRBD2. CDR1 is SGHRS and CDR2 is YFSETQ in the germline V gene. The V segment lost 2 bases and the J segment 6 bases; nucleotides outside the gene matches: 6. The length of the CDR3 is 15 residues. The CDR3 region has the DNA TGCGCCAGCAGCTTTGGACTAGCGGGAACTCGCGAGCAGTACTTC. This sequence encodes CASSFGLAGTREQYF.

This clonotype was seen ten or more times. The chain links TRBV7-3 to TRBJ1-1; D is possibly TRBD1 (6 bases). The germline V gene has CDR1 SGHTA and CDR2 FQGTGA. This CDR3 region has 14 residues. V was trimmed by 5 bases and J by 1 base, leaving 11 bases between them. Written as DNA, the CDR3 is TGTGCCAGCAGCACCTCGGGACAGAACACTGAAGCTTTCTTT. Translated: CASSTSGQNTEAFF.

A few counts support this clonotype. Written as DNA, the CDR3 is TGTGCCAGCAGCGTAGAGGAACGGGGGGTCAAAATGAACACTGAAGCTTTCTTT. Encoded protein: CASSVEERGVKMNTEAFF. The rearrangement links TRBV9 to TRBJ1-1; perhaps TRBD1 as D (5 bases). Trimming removed 0 bases from V and 0 bases from J, with 18 bases in between. The CDR3 has 18 amino acids. CDR1 and CDR2 (germline): SGDLS, YYNGEE.

This clonotype was found a few times. The V call is TRBV4-2, the J call TRBJ1-4; maybe TRBD1 (6 bases). Germline V gives CDR1 LGHNA, CDR2 YNFKEQ. The CDR3 extends over 13 amino acids. The V end lost 0 bases, the J end lost 10 bases, and 9 bases lay between the germline ends. CDR3 in DNA: TGTGCCAGCAGCCAAGAACGAGGGGGAAAACTGTTTTTT. Translating it yields CASSQERGGKLFF.

The gene calls are TRBV9 and TRBJ1-5; the D is unclear. The CDR3 runs to 14 residues. Trimming pared 4 bases from V and 9 bases from J, leaving 17 bases between. Germline values: CDR1 SGDLS, CDR2 YYNGEE. This CDR3 reads CASSTHTADGPQHF. The CDR3, as DNA: TGTGCCAGCAGCACCCATACCGCAGATGGGCCCCAGCATTTT.

The rearrangement uses TRBV4-3 and TRBJ1-6, with a tentative D call TRBD1 (5 bases). CDR1 is LGHNA, CDR2 YSLEER, per germline. The CDR3 runs 14 residues. Trimming removed 0 bases from V and 10 bases from J, with 10 bases in between. CDR3 residues: CASSQEGGWSPLHF. As DNA, the CDR3 is TGCGCCAGCAGCCAAGAGGGGGGTTGGTCACCCCTCCACTTT.

The chain is built from TRBV19 and TRBJ2-3; D gene ambiguous. Trimming took off 3 bases at V and 2 bases at J, with 9 bases between the two ends. The CDR3 totals 14 residues. Germline CDR1 reads LNHDA; CDR2 reads SQIVND (reference sequence). This CDR3 reads CASSMQEYTDTQYF. The DNA of the CDR3 is TGTGCCAGTAGTATGCAGGAGTACACAGATACGCAGTATTTT.

This clonotype was observed a single time. The chain carries TRBV5-1 and TRBJ1-2; 9 bases agree with TRBD1. Looked up from germline, CDR1 is SGHRS and CDR2 is YFSETQ. The CDR3 has 14 residues. With V trimmed by 4 bases and J by 8 bases, 9 bases remained unmatched. This CDR3 is CASSVGQGFDGYTF. The CDR3 region has the DNA TGCGCCAGCAGCGTGGGACAGGGTTTTGACGGCTACACCTTC.

As concerns this clonotype: A single base separates this from a much larger clone, so it may be a read error. J is TRBJ2-3 and V is TRBV5-1; D unresolved. The CDR3 loop spans 12 amino acids. Germline CDR1 and CDR2: SGHRS and YFSETQ. DNA for the CDR3: TGCGCCTGCAGCTTGAACGGCGCGGCGCAGTATTTT. This translates into CACSLNGAAQYF.

The V and J genes are TRBV7-9 and TRBJ2-3; possibly TRBD2 for D (6 bases). Trimming took off 1 base at V and 2 bases at J, with 13 bases between the two ends. Germline lookup yields CDR1 SEHNR and CDR2 FQNEAQ (reference sequence). The CDR3 has 16 residues. The CDR3 DNA is TGTGCCAGCAGCTTAGTGGAGGGTACACTCACAGATACGCAGTATTTT. Amino acid sequence: CASSLVEGTLTDTQYF.

This clonotype was recorded a few times. The chain carries TRBV30 and TRBJ1-2; perhaps TRBD1 as D (5 bases). This CDR3 is 12 amino acids long. V dropped 6 bases and J dropped 6 bases, with 14 bases sitting between them. Germline V CDR1 and CDR2: GTSNPN, SVGIG (reference sequence). The CDR3 coding sequence is TGTGCCTGCGAGATACCCAGGGATGGCTACACCTTC. This gives the protein CACEIPRDGYTF.

The chain has TRBV14 and TRBJ1-1; the D gene is possibly TRBD1 (5 bases). V was cut by 1 base and J by 10 bases, with 13 bases left in between. The germline gives CDR1 SGHDN, CDR2 FVKESK. The CDR3 loop spans 13 amino acids. The CDR3 spells CASSQVAWGTAFF. CDR3 bases: TGTGCCAGCAGCCAAGTTGCCTGGGGGACAGCTTTCTTT. Looking up the rest from reference TRBV14 and TRBJ1-1 gives the full variable domain: EAGVTQFPSHSVIEKGQTVTLRCDPISGHDNLYWYRRVMGKEIKFLLHFVKESKQDESGMPNNRFLAERTGGTYSTLKVQPAELEDSGVYFCASSQVAWGTAFFGQGTRLTVV.

V and J are TRBV7-8 and TRBJ2-1; 8 nucleotides agree with TRBD1. The ends lost 4 bases at V and 7 bases at J; junction bases unmatched: 12. This CDR3 spans 16 amino acids. Germline assignment: CDR1 SGHVS and CDR2 FQNEAQ. CDR3 sequence (DNA): TGTGCCAGCAGCTCAGGGGGCAGGGGGCGCGGGAATGAGCAGTTCTTC. Protein: CASSSGGRGRGNEQFF. The full variable domain, its missing parts supplied by reference TRBV7-8 and TRBJ2-1, is GAGVSQSPRYKVAKRGQDVALRCDPISGHVSLFWYQQALGQGPEFLTYFQNEAQLDKSGLPSDRFFAERPEGSVSTLKIQRTQQEDSAVYLCASSSGGRGRGNEQFFGPGTRLTVL.

This clonotype was recorded a few times. The chain links TRBV7-2 to TRBJ1-1, with TRBD1 identical over 7 bases. The V gene end was trimmed by 3 bases and the J gene end by 5 bases; junction bases not matched to a gene: 6. This CDR3 has 14 amino acids. From germline, CDR1 is SGHTA and CDR2 FQGNSA. The CDR3 sequence is CASSFQGDRTEAFF. The CDR3, as DNA: TGTGCCAGCAGCTTCCAGGGGGATAGAACTGAAGCTTTCTTT.

Only a few counts were recorded for this clonotype. The V call is TRBV5-6, the J call TRBJ1-1; unclear D gene. Trimming left V 0 bases short and J 4 bases short, with 19 bases between. The length of the CDR3 is 17 residues. Germline loops: CDR1 SGHDT, CDR2 YYEEEE. CDR3 loop: CASSLEAGAPVGTEAFF. As DNA, the CDR3 is TGTGCCAGCAGCTTGGAGGCAGGAGCGCCGGTCGGCACTGAAGCTTTCTTT.

The rearrangement uses TRBV7-3 and TRBJ2-1; 8 bases map to TRBD2. The junction had 3 bases not matched to a gene; V was cut back by 3 bases and J by 5 bases. There are 14 residues in the CDR3. Germline V gene data show CDR1 as SGHTA and CDR2 as FQGTGA. Here the CDR3 DNA reads TGTGCCAGCAGCTTCGTTAGCGGGGACAATGAGCAGTTCTTC. This codes for CASSFVSGDNEQFF. The whole variable domain, remainder taken from reference TRBV7-3 and TRBJ2-1, is GAGVSQTPSNKVTEKGKYVELRCDPISGHTALYWYRQSLGQGPEFLIYFQGTGAADDSGLPNDRFFAVRPEGSVSTLKIQRTERGDSAVYLCASSFVSGDNEQFFGPGTRLTVL.

The V call is TRBV4-1, the J call TRBJ1-6, with 8 bases fitting TRBD1. V lost 4 bases to trimming and J lost 13 bases; unmatched junction nucleotides: 12. This CDR3 has 15 amino acids. Germline lookup yields CDR1 MGHRA and CDR2 YSYEKL. Here the CDR3 DNA reads TGCGCCAGCAGCCTAAAGGGACAGGCTCGTGTGCCCCTCCACTTT. Translated, it gives CASSLKGQARVPLHF.

This clonotype was seen more than once but under ten times. The chain recombines TRBV6-1 with TRBJ2-3; D uncertain. The CDR3 extends over 14 amino acids. V was cut by 6 bases and J by 2 bases, with 12 bases left in between. Germline V gives CDR1 MNHNS, CDR2 SASEGT. The CDR3 region is CASSPDHSTDTQYF. The CDR3 DNA reads TGTGCCAGCAGCCCGGACCATTCCACAGATACGCAGTATTTT.

V usage is TRBV25-1 and J usage is TRBJ1-4; D possibly corresponds to TRBD1 (5 bases). CDR1 and CDR2 (germline): MGHDK, SYGVNS. The CDR3 is 17 residues long. V gave up 2 bases and J gave up 7 bases, with 20 bases separating them. The CDR3 region is CASSEAPGPGPSEKLFF. CDR3 DNA sequence: TGTGCCAGCAGTGAAGCCCCAGGGCCAGGGCCTAGTGAAAAACTGTTTTTT.

The chain employs TRBV11-2 and TRBJ2-7; D remains unclear. The CDR3 totals 16 residues. Germline CDR1 SGHAT, CDR2 FQNNGV. Trimming removed 4 bases from V and 2 bases from J, with 18 bases in between. CDR3 region: CASSSYKRPGAYEQYF. CDR3 in DNA: TGTGCCAGCAGCTCATATAAGAGACCTGGAGCCTACGAGCAGTACTTC.

As to this clonotype: The junction differs from germline at one of its ends, possibly a read error. The rearrangement joins TRBV6-1 to TRBJ2-2; D may be TRBD1 (5 bases). This CDR3 is 14 amino acids long. Germline-derived CDR1 and CDR2 are MNHNS and SASEGT. CDR3 amino acids: CASREGQNTGELFF. CDR3 coding DNA: TGTGCCAGCAGGGAAGGACAAAACACCGGGGAGCTGTTTTTT.

In this sample, this clonotype turned up a few times. The chain joins TRBV10-3 to TRBJ1-1; a possible D gene is TRBD1 (6 bases). CDR3 length: 13 residues. Trimming pared 7 bases from V and 1 base from J, leaving 10 bases between. The germline gives CDR1 ENHRY, CDR2 SYGVKD. CDR3 region: CAIKKGENTEAFF. The DNA for the CDR3 is TGTGCCATCAAGAAGGGGGAGAACACTGAAGCTTTCTTT.

A remark on this clonotype: At one of its ends the junction is not consistent with the germline gene, which may arise from a read error. The chain has TRBV7-9 and TRBJ2-2; D remains ambiguous. The V gene's germline CDR1 is SEHNR and CDR2 FQNEAQ (reference sequence). The CDR3 runs 13 residues. The CDR3 bases are TGTGCCAGCAGCGCCCAGAACGCCGGGGAGCTGTTTTTT. This translates into CASSAQNAGELFF.

V is TRBV24-1 and J is TRBJ1-3; no reliable D call. V was clipped by 3 bases and J by 0 bases, with 5 bases between them. The CDR3 loop spans 14 amino acids. The germline V gene encodes CDR1 KGHDR and CDR2 SFDVKD. The CDR3 loop is CATSDGVSGNTIYF. In nucleotides, the CDR3 is TGTGCCACCAGTGATGGGGTCTCTGGAAACACCATATATTTT.

CDR3 sequence (DNA): TGTGCCAGCAGCTTAGGGGTCGGCCTCACAGATACGCAGTATTTT. This translates into CASSLGVGLTDTQYF. The chain has TRBV7-2 and TRBJ2-3, with D uncertain. The germline gives CDR1 SGHTA, CDR2 FQGNSA. There are 15 residues in the CDR3. V lost 1 base and J lost 2, with 10 bases in between.